These 8 T cell receptor beta chains share one sample of origin, sequenced in a study of preoperative IRX-2 immunotherapy in early breast cancer. The repertoire was sequenced with immunoSEQ multiplex PCR; TCRdb's copy has only in-frame clones and lacks some. This sample has around 38,000 clones, with approximately 75% found just once. Treatment reported: preoperative locoregional IRX-2 cytokine immunotherapy. The source material was tumor tissue, sampled after IRX-2 immunotherapy. These receptors all come from a human donor with breast cancer.

This clone was observed a single time. This sequence joins TRBV7-4 and TRBJ2-1, with D hard to call. The CDR3 is made up of 16 amino acids. Trimming removed 5 bases at V and 8 bases at J, with 22 bases between. The V gene's germline CDR1 is SGHVT and CDR2 SQSDAQ. The CDR3 DNA reads TGTGCCAGCAGCACTCCTAGACTGGATTCGTTACATGAGCAGTTCTTC. Its protein is CASSTPRLDSLHEQFF.

This clone appeared a single time. The chain is built from TRBV19 and TRBJ2-5; D perhaps matches TRBD1 (6 bases). CDR3 length: 15 residues. From germline, CDR1 is LNHDA and CDR2 SQIVND (reference sequence). V dropped 6 bases and J dropped 1 base, with 15 bases sitting between them. CDR3 bases: TGTGCCAGTAGATTTGGACAGACCGTCCAAGAGACCCAGTACTTC. It translates to CASRFGQTVQETQYF.

This sequence joins TRBV5-1 and TRBJ2-1, with 13 bases fitting TRBD2. CDR1 is SGHRS and CDR2 is YFSETQ in the germline V gene. The CDR3 is 14 amino acids. V lost 3 bases and J lost 12; bases outside the gene matches: 6. This chain's CDR3 is CASSSSRLAGGQFF. CDR3 coding DNA: TGCGCCAGCAGCTCCTCCCGACTAGCGGGGGGGCAGTTCTTC.

V is TRBV6-8 and J is TRBJ1-2, with D hard to call. Between the trimmed V and J ends, which lost 1 base and 7 bases, there was a span of 19 bases. Germline CDR1 is MNHGY and CDR2 is SAAAGT. There are 16 residues in the CDR3. The DNA for the CDR3 is TGTGCCAGCAGTTACTTTACGCCCCATAGGAAGGGTGGCTACACCTTC. Protein product: CASSYFTPHRKGGYTF.

The chain links TRBV5-1 to TRBJ1-1, with a weak D call TRBD1 (5 bases). This CDR3 region has 15 residues. Germline CDR1 SGHRS, CDR2 YFSETQ. V shed 5 bases and J shed 1 base, with 15 bases lying between them. The DNA of the CDR3 is TGCGCCAGCAGTTCCCAGGGAGGGGCGAACACTGAAGCTTTCTTT. Translated: CASSSQGGANTEAFF.

The chain couples TRBV6-8 to TRBJ1-2, with 9 positions matching TRBD1. The CDR3 covers 15 residues. Germline-derived CDR1 and CDR2 are MNHGY and SAAAGT. V dropped 6 bases and J dropped 4; count of bases not matched to a gene: 9. CDR3 residues: CASSSRGTGTYGYTF. The CDR3 DNA sequence: TGTGCCAGCAGCTCGCGTGGGACAGGGACCTATGGCTACACCTTC.

The rearrangement links TRBV2 to TRBJ2-1; D is unclear. This CDR3 is built from 14 residues. Germline V CDR1 and CDR2: SNHLY, FYNNEI. Trimming took 7 bases from V and 9 from J, leaving 19 bases between them. The CDR3 reads CASTPGTMAREQFF. The DNA for the CDR3 is TGTGCCAGCACCCCAGGAACAATGGCGCGTGAGCAGTTCTTC.

The V and J genes are TRBV6-8 and TRBJ2-3; the D gene could be TRBD1 or TRBD2 (5 bases each). Trimming removed 4 bases at V and 6 bases at J, with 14 bases between. Germline CDR1 is MNHGY and CDR2 is SAAAGT. CDR3 length: 14 residues. CDR3 sequence: CASSSGAWGDTQYF. DNA for the CDR3: TGTGCCAGCAGTTCCGGGGCGTGGGGCGATACGCAGTATTTT.